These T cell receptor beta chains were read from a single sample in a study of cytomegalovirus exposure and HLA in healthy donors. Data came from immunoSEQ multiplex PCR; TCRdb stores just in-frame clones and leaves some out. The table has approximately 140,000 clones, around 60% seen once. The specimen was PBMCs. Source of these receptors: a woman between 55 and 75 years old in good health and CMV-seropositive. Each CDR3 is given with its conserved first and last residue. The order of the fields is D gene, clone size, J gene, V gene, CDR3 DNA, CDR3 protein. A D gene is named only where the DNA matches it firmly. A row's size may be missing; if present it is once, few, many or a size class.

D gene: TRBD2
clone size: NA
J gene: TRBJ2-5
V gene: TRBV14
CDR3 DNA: TGTGCCAGCAGCCAACGGCTAGCGGGAGGAGGGGAGACCCAGTACTTC
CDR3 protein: CASSQRLAGGGETQYF

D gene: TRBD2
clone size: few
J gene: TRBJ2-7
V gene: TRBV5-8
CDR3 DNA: TGTGCCAGCAGCATGAGCGGGAGGAAAGTATACGAGCAGTACTTC
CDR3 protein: CASSMSGRKVYEQYF

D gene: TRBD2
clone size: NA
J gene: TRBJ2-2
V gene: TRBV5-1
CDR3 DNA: TGCGCCAGCAGCTCCCGATCGGGAGGTATTGGTACCGGGGAGCTGTTTTTT
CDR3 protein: CASSSRSGGIGTGELFF

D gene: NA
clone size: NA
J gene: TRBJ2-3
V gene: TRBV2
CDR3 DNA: TGTGCCAGCAGTGGAACTACGGCAGATACGCAGTATTTT
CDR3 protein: CASSGTTADTQYF

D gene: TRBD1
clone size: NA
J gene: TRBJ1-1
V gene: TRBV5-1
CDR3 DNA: TGCGCCAGCAAGGTGGGAAGTCGGGACAGGGTAAAAGCTTTCTTT
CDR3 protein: CASKVGSRDRVKAFF

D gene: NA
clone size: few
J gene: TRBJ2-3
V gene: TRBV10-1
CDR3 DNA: TGCGCCAGCCCCAGGGCCAGAAAGGGGACAGATACGCAGTATTTT
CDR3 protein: CASPRARKGTDTQYF

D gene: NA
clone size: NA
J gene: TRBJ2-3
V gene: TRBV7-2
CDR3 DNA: TGTGCCAGCAGCCGGGACTTCTATTCAGATACGCAGTATTTT
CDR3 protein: CASSRDFYSDTQYF

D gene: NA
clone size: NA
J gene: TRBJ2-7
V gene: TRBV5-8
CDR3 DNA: TGTGCCAGCAGCGGGCACCCGACAGAAGGGGACTACGAGCAGTACTTC
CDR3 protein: CASSGHPTEGDYEQYF

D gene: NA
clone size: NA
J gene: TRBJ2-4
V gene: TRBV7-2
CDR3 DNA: TGTGCCAGCAGCTCCTGGACAGAGGAAGCCAAAAACATTCAGTACTTC
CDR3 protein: CASSSWTEEAKNIQYF

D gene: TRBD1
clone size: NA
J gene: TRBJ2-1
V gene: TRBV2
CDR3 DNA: TGTGCCAGCAACAGGGGCTCCTACAATGAGCAGTTCTTC
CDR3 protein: CASNRGSYNEQFF

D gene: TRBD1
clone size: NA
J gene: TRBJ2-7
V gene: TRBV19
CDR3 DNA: TGTGCCAGTAGGGGACAGGGGGATCACGAGCAGTACTTC
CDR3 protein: CASRGQGDHEQYF

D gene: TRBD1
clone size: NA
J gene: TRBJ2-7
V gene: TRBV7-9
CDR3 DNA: TGTGCCAGCAGCTTAACTGGACAGGGGTTATCCGGCGAGCAGTACTTC
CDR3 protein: CASSLTGQGLSGEQYF

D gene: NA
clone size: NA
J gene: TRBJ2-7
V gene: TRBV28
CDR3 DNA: TGTGCCAGCAGTTTGGGGGGACCTTACGAGCAGTACTTC
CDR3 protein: CASSLGGPYEQYF

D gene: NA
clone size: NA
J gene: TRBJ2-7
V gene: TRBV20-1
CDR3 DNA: TGCAGTGCTAGCGGGGATGAGCAGTACTTC
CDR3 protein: CSASGDEQYF

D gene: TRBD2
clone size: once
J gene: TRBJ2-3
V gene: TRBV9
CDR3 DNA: TGTGCCAGCAGCCCCTGGACTAGCGACACAGATACGCAGTATTTT
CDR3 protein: CASSPWTSDTDTQYF

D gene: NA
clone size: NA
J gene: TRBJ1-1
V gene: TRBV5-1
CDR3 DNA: TGCGCCAGCAAAGAGCCGAACACTGAAGCTTTCTTT
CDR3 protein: CASKEPNTEAFF

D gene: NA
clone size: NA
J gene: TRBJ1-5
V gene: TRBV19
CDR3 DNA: TGTGCCAGTAGTATAGGACATAGCAATCAGCCCCAGCATTTT
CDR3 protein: CASSIGHSNQPQHF

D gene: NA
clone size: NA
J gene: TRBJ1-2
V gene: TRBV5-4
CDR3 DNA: TGTGCCAGCAGTTCGGGTGGCGGGCAGGGGTGGCATGGCTACACCTTC
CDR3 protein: CASSSGGGQGWHGYTF

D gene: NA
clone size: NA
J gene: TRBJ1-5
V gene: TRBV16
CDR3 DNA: TGTGCCAGCAGCCAAGACTTCGGGGATCAGCCCCAGCATTTT
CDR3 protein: CASSQDFGDQPQHF

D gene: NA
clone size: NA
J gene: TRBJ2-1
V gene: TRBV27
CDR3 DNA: TGTGCCAGCAGTTTAGGGGGGTTTCAGGGCAATGAGCAGTTCTTC
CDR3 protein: CASSLGGFQGNEQFF

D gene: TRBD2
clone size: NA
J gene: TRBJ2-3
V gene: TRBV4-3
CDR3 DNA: TGCGCCAGCAGCCAAGATTTGACTAGCGACTTAGATACGCAGTATTTT
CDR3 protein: CASSQDLTSDLDTQYF

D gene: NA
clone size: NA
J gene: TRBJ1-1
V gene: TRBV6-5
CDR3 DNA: TGTGCCAGCAGAGCAGGGACTTCTGAAGCTTTCTTT
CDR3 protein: CASRAGTSEAFF

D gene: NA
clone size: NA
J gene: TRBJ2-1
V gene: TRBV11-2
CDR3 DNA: TGTGCCAGCAGCTTAGAGGCTGGCTCCTACAATGAGCAGTTCTTC
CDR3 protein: CASSLEAGSYNEQFF

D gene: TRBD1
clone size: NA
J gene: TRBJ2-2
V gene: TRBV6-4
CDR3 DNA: TGTGCCAGCAGTGAAACAGGGGACACCGGGGAGCTGTTTTTT
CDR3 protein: CASSETGDTGELFF